The 15 T cell receptor beta chains below come from one sample, sequenced in a study of PD-1 blockade in classical Hodgkin lymphoma. Here immunoSEQ multiplex PCR was the method, and the copy in TCRdb shows in-frame clones only, minus some. The sample holds about 50,000 clones, about three quarters seen once. The time point was: cycle 4 day 1 (C4D1), after 5 to 7 weeks of nivolumab. Autologous stem cell transplantation was followed by relapse in every patient, and brentuximab vedotin exposure varied. Source: peripheral blood mononuclear cells (PBMCs), taken before the fourth cycle of nivolumab. Receptor source: a human donor with classical Hodgkin lymphoma.

V gene TRBV5-1 combines with J gene TRBJ2-5; 10 bases agree with TRBD2. The CDR3 has 15 amino acids. Germline lookup yields CDR1 SGHRS and CDR2 YFSETQ. Germline trimming cut 0 bases from V and 3 bases from J; bases unmatched to any gene: 2. The CDR3 bases are TGCGCCAGCAGCTTGGGCCTAGCGGGAGAAGAGACCCAGTACTTC. Its translation is CASSLGLAGEETQYF. Full variable domain (outside the CDR3, taken from reference TRBV5-1 and TRBJ2-5): KAGVTQTPRYLIKTRGQQVTLSCSPISGHRSVSWYQQTPGQGLQFLFEYFSETQRNKGNFPGRFSGRQFSNSRSEMNVSTLELGDSALYLCASSLGLAGEETQYFGPGTRLLVL.

The chain links TRBV27 to TRBJ2-1, with a tentative D call TRBD2 (6 bases). Germline V gene data show CDR1 as MNHEY and CDR2 as SMNVEV (reference sequence). V was clipped by 5 bases and J by 5 bases, with 16 bases between them. CDR3 size: 15 residues. DNA of the CDR3: TGTGCCAGCAGTACTATGGGGGGACCAGACAATGAGCAGTTCTTC. This translates into CASSTMGGPDNEQFF.

This chain uses TRBV9 with TRBJ2-6; D perhaps matches TRBD2 (5 bases). The V end was cut by 1 base, the J end by 0 bases, with 8 bases between. The germline V gene encodes CDR1 SGDLS and CDR2 YYNGEE. The CDR3 is 16 amino acids. In DNA, the CDR3 is TGTGCCAGCAGCGTACGGGAAGGCTCTGGGGCCAACGTCCTGACTTTC. Protein sequence: CASSVREGSGANVLTF.

This chain joins TRBV5-4 and TRBJ2-7, with 9 bases matching TRBD1. The CDR3 is 15 amino acids. Germline V gene data show CDR1 as SGHNT and CDR2 as YYREEE (reference sequence). Trimming at V came to 1 base and at J to 2 bases, leaving 4 bases not matched to a gene. The DNA of the CDR3 is TGTGCCAGCAGCTTGCCGGGACAGGGCACCTACGAGCAGTACTTC. Protein product: CASSLPGQGTYEQYF. The complete variable domain, with remaining parts taken from reference TRBV5-4 and TRBJ2-7, reads ETGVTQSPTHLIKTRGQQVTLRCSSQSGHNTVSWYQQALGQGPQFIFQYYREEENGRGNFPPRFSGLQFPNYSSELNVNALELDDSALYLCASSLPGQGTYEQYFGPGTRLTVT.

This chain joins TRBV7-2 and TRBJ2-2; TRBD1 matches at 8 bases. J was trimmed by 6 bases and V by 4 bases; bases with no gene match: 10. The CDR3 extends over 16 amino acids. Per the germline V gene, CDR1 is SGHTA and CDR2 is FQGNSA. CDR3 residues: CASSSRQGAIAGELFF. The DNA of the CDR3 is TGTGCCAGCAGCTCCCGTCAGGGGGCGATCGCCGGGGAGCTGTTTTTT. The entire variable domain, with the rest obtained from reference TRBV7-2 and TRBJ2-2, is as follows: GAGVSQSPSNKVTEKGKDVELRCDPISGHTALYWYRQSLGQGLEFLIYFQGNSAPDKSGLPSDRFSAERTGGSVSTLTIQRTQQEDSAVYLCASSSRQGAIAGELFFGEGSRLTVL.

This chain joins TRBV9 and TRBJ1-3; D gene ambiguous. V was clipped by 0 bases and J by 4 bases, with 14 bases between them. Germline CDR1 and CDR2: SGDLS and YYNGEE. The CDR3 sequence is 16 residues long. DNA of the CDR3: TGTGCCAGCAGCGTAGCTACGACGAACTCCGGAAACACCATATATTTT. It translates to CASSVATTNSGNTIYF.

This clone has a single count. The V gene is TRBV27, the J gene TRBJ1-1; 7 positions match TRBD1. The CDR3 consists of 13 residues. With 9 bases clipped from V and 1 base from J, the junction kept 5 bases outside the gene matches. CDR1 MNHEY and CDR2 SMNVEV come from the germline V gene (reference sequence). The CDR3 region is CASMKGANTEAFF. Here the CDR3 DNA reads TGTGCCAGTATGAAGGGGGCGAACACTGAAGCTTTCTTT.

The V call is TRBV6-5, the J call TRBJ2-3; a possible D gene is TRBD1 (5 bases). The CDR3 runs to 16 residues. Per the germline V gene, CDR1 is MNHEY and CDR2 is SVGAGI. Trimming removed 0 bases from V and 0 bases from J, with 10 bases in between. DNA of the CDR3: TGTGCCAGCAGTTACTCCAGGGTTTGGAGCACAGATACGCAGTATTTT. Its translation: CASSYSRVWSTDTQYF.

J is TRBJ2-5 and V is TRBV6-6; possibly TRBD2 for D (6 bases). Between the trimmed V and J ends, which lost 2 bases and 5 bases, there was a span of 18 bases. CDR1 is MNHNY and CDR2 is SVGAGI in the germline V gene (reference sequence). This CDR3 has 16 amino acids. In nucleotides, the CDR3 is TGTGCCAGCAGTTACGGATCCTCGGGGGTCGGGGAGACCCAGTACTTC. Amino acids: CASSYGSSGVGETQYF.

The V and J genes are TRBV19 and TRBJ1-5; D not certain. Trimming removed 2 bases from V and 5 bases from J, with 7 bases in between. Germline V gene lookup returns CDR1 LNHDA and CDR2 SQIVND (reference sequence). This CDR3 is 13 amino acids long. The CDR3 loop is CASSIRAHQPQHF. The CDR3 DNA follows: TGTGCCAGTAGTATAAGGGCCCATCAGCCCCAGCATTTT.

The J gene is TRBJ2-5, the V gene TRBV5-6; no clear D. The better agreement between TRBJ2-7 and the DNA end casts doubt on the J call. Germline values: CDR1 SGHDT, CDR2 YYEEEE. CDR3 length equals 12 residues. CDR3 bases: TGTGCCAGCAGCCAAAGAGTCCACGAGCAGTACTTC. Amino acids: CASSQRVHEQYF.

DNA of the CDR3: TGTGCCAGCACCCAAATTGGGCGGAACTATGGCTACACCTTC. Protein product: CASTQIGRNYGYTF. The chain links TRBV28 to TRBJ1-2; D gene ambiguous. V shed 7 bases and J shed 2 bases, with 14 bases lying between them. This CDR3 has 14 amino acids. Germline CDR1 and CDR2: MDHEN and SYDVKM.

V usage is TRBV5-4 and J usage is TRBJ2-7; the D gene is possibly TRBD1 (6 bases). V lost 0 bases, J lost 2 bases, and 6 bases lay in between. There are 13 residues in the CDR3. CDR1 is SGHNT, CDR2 YYREEE, per germline (reference sequence). In DNA form, the CDR3 reads TGTGCCAGCAGCTTGGGGGGGCCCTACGAGCAGTACTTC. Amino acid sequence: CASSLGGPYEQYF.

This clone was found a few times. V gene TRBV7-9 combines with J gene TRBJ1-1, with D hard to call. The CDR3 is 14 residues long. Per germline, CDR1 SEHNR and CDR2 FQNEAQ (reference sequence). V was clipped by 5 bases and J by 7 bases, with 17 bases between them. The CDR3 loop reads CASSITRLGGEAFF. CDR3 DNA: TGTGCCAGCAGCATTACCCGGTTAGGAGGTGAAGCTTTCTTT.

This clone was found once. The J gene is TRBJ2-3, the V gene TRBV11-2; unclear D gene. CDR1 and CDR2 from the germline V gene are SGHAT and FQNNGV. The V end was cut by 4 bases, the J end by 4 bases, with 12 bases between. The CDR3 length is 14 residues. CDR3 protein: CASSSFPLSDTQYF. The DNA for the CDR3 is TGTGCCAGCAGCTCTTTCCCGCTATCAGATACGCAGTATTTT.